This TCR beta chain comes out of a study of cytomegalovirus exposure and HLA in healthy donors. It was with 60 Vbeta and 13 Jbeta primers that the PCR ran. Measured with immunoSEQ multiplex PCR; TCRdb has only the in-frame clones, and not every one. Found here are roughly 200,000 clones, about 80% of them singletons; the top ten hold about 1.9%. At collection, donors were nominally healthy, but unrecorded immune exposures were probable. Trimming at V came to 1 base and at J to 6 bases, leaving 6 bases not matched to a gene. This CDR3 is 16 amino acids long. The germline gives CDR1 WSHSY, CDR2 SAAADI. V and J are TRBV10-2 and TRBJ2-2, with 9 bases lining up with TRBD2. The receptor was derived from a man aged 25-45 years in good health and CMV-seronegative. Sequences were obtained from PBMCs. The CDR3 sequence is CASSEWAGGPSGELFF. The CDR3 DNA reads as TGCGCCAGCAGTGAGTGGGCGGGAGGGCCGTCCGGGGAGCTGTTTTTT.